One sample yielded the 31 T cell receptor beta chains listed below, sequenced in a study of beta chain features in type 1 diabetes. Investigators reverse transcribed all isolated RNA, so they sequenced expressed TCRB transcripts. Only in-frame clones appear in the TCRdb table, and some are missing; sequencing was by immunoSEQ multiplex PCR. The sample lists some 500,000 clones, about an eighth occurring once. The material sequenced was naive CD4+ T cells from blood. The source of these receptors is a woman between 18 and 29 years old in good health.

There are a few counts of this clone. CDR3 loop: CASSRRYNEQFF. CDR3 sequence (DNA): TGTGCCAGCAGCCGTAGATACAATGAGCAGTTCTTC. The chain carries TRBV13 and TRBJ2-1; D unresolved. The germline V gene encodes CDR1 PRHDT and CDR2 FYEKMQ (reference sequence). Trimming pared 5 bases from V and 4 bases from J, leaving 6 bases between. The CDR3 is 12 residues long.

The sample holds a few counts of this clone. The J gene is TRBJ1-4, the V gene TRBV2; D remains unclear. The CDR3 runs 11 residues. Trimming removed 7 bases at V and 3 bases at J, with 3 bases between. Germline V gene data show CDR1 as SNHLY and CDR2 as FYNNEI. CDR3 sequence: CASTPNEKLFF. The CDR3 DNA follows: TGTGCCAGCACGCCTAATGAAAAACTGTTTTTT.

This clone was seen only a few times. The CDR3 reads CASSITASGSRNEQFF. The DNA of the CDR3 is TGTGCCAGCAGTATCACAGCTAGCGGGAGTAGGAATGAGCAGTTCTTC. This rearrangement joins TRBV7-9 to TRBJ2-1; 10 positions agree with TRBD2. Germline loops: CDR1 SEHNR, CDR2 FQNEAQ (reference sequence). V trimming: 6 bases; J trimming: 7 bases; junction bases outside the gene matches: 12. The CDR3 runs 16 residues.

This chain connects TRBV18 to TRBJ1-2; possibly TRBD1 for D (6 bases). The V end was cut by 6 bases, the J end by 4 bases, with 24 bases between. This CDR3 is 17 amino acids long. CDR1 is KGHSH and CDR2 is LQKENI in the germline V gene. DNA of the CDR3: TGTGCCAGCTCGCCTTATAGCGACGTACAGGGAACCTATGGCTACACCTTC. Translation gives CASSPYSDVQGTYGYTF.

The CDR3 region has the DNA TGTGCCAGCAGAAGCCCTTCACCCCTCCACTTT. The encoded protein is CASRSPSPLHF. The J gene is TRBJ1-6, the V gene TRBV2; no clear D. The germline V gene has CDR1 SNHLY and CDR2 FYNNEI. This CDR3 has 11 amino acids. V lost 6 bases to trimming and J lost 9 bases, with 6 bases between them.

The chain links TRBV6-5 to TRBJ1-6; the D gene is possibly TRBD1 (5 bases). Per germline, CDR1 MNHEY and CDR2 SVGAGI. Trimming pared 2 bases from V and 6 bases from J, leaving 14 bases between. This CDR3 comprises 16 residues. The CDR3 protein is CASSYNVQGSNSPLHF. Here the CDR3 DNA reads TGTGCCAGCAGTTACAATGTTCAGGGCTCTAATTCACCCCTCCACTTT.

This chain links TRBV7-9 with TRBJ2-7; a possible D gene is TRBD1 (6 bases). V was cut by 4 bases and J by 5 bases, with 9 bases left in between. Per germline, CDR1 SEHNR and CDR2 FQNEAQ (reference sequence). The CDR3 is made up of 12 amino acids. As DNA, the CDR3 is TGTGCCAGCAGCTCACAGGGTCACGAGCAGTACGTC. It codes for CASSSQGHEQYV.

The V and J genes are TRBV9 and TRBJ1-4, with no clear D. V dropped 0 bases and J dropped 5 bases, with 14 bases sitting between them. CDR1 is SGDLS and CDR2 is YYNGEE in the germline V gene. CDR3 length equals 16 residues. CDR3 region: CASSVEAWGYNEKLFF. The CDR3, as DNA: TGTGCCAGCAGCGTAGAGGCCTGGGGTTACAATGAAAAACTGTTTTTT.

The genes are TRBV4-1 and TRBJ1-1; 7 bases are a match to TRBD1. Trimming removed 3 bases from V and 5 bases from J; junction bases left unmatched: 12. Germline V gives CDR1 MGHRA, CDR2 YSYEKL. The CDR3 is 16 residues long. CDR3 coding DNA: TGCGCCAGCAGCCAGATAACAGGGGATGAGGGGACTGAAGCTTTCTTT. It encodes CASSQITGDEGTEAFF.

This clone has only a few counts. The chain uses TRBV20-1 and TRBJ1-1, with unresolved D. Germline V gene sequence: CDR1 DFQATT, CDR2 SNEGSKA (reference sequence). Trimming pared 4 bases from V and 3 bases from J, leaving 6 bases between. The CDR3 extends over 11 amino acids. CDR3 nucleotide sequence: TGCAGTGCTACACGTTACACTGAAGCTTTCTTT. It is translated as CSATRYTEAFF.

As concerns this clone: The same CDR3 can be traced to other DNA sequences in this sample. The chain joins TRBV7-2 to TRBJ2-2; D is unclear. The CDR3 runs to 13 residues. Germline V CDR1 and CDR2: SGHTA, FQGNSA. The germline V and J ends were trimmed by 2 bases and 1 base, with 2 bases remaining between them. CDR3 coding DNA: TGTGCCAGCAGCTTACTGAACACCGGGGAGCTGTTTTTT. It is translated as CASSLLNTGELFF.

The rearrangement uses TRBV20-1 and TRBJ2-3; tentative D call: TRBD2 (5 bases). The V gene lost 3 bases and the J gene lost 11 bases, with 12 bases spanning the gap. CDR1 and CDR2 (germline): DFQATT, SNEGSKA (reference sequence). The CDR3 extends over 11 amino acids. The CDR3 region is CSARLGSRQYF. CDR3 nucleotide sequence: TGCAGTGCTAGGTTAGGGAGTAGGCAGTATTTT.

This chain links TRBV14 with TRBJ1-3; no definite D call. Trimming removed 2 bases from V and 4 bases from J, with 6 bases in between. Per germline, CDR1 SGHDN and CDR2 FVKESK. The CDR3 loop spans 13 amino acids. The CDR3 bases are TGTGCCAGCAGCCAATCAGGAGGAAACACCATATATTTT. Protein: CASSQSGGNTIYF. Based on the CDR3 plus reference TRBV14 and TRBJ1-3, the full variable domain is EAGVTQFPSHSVIEKGQTVTLRCDPISGHDNLYWYRRVMGKEIKFLLHFVKESKQDESGMPNNRFLAERTGGTYSTLKVQPAELEDSGVYFCASSQSGGNTIYFGEGSWLTVV.

This clone has more than one count but fewer than ten. V and J are TRBV29-1 and TRBJ2-7; TRBD1 agrees at 7 bases. Germline CDR1 and CDR2: SQVTM and ANQGSEA. Germline trimming cut 5 bases from V and 7 bases from J; bases unmatched to any gene: 5. The CDR3 length is 11 residues. DNA of the CDR3: TGCAGCGTTTCATCGACAGGGGAGCAGTACTTC. Translating gives CSVSSTGEQYF.

The V and J genes are TRBV7-2 and TRBJ2-1, with TRBD2 identical over 15 bases. This CDR3 region has 15 residues. V shed 3 bases, J shed 10 bases, and the junction held 4 bases outside the gene matches. Germline CDR1 is SGHTA and CDR2 is FQGNSA. CDR3 DNA sequence: TGTGCCAGCAGCTTTCCCGGGACTAGCGGGAGGGAGCAGTTCTTC. This gives the protein CASSFPGTSGREQFF. The full variable domain, completed using reference TRBV7-2 and TRBJ2-1, is GAGVSQSPSNKVTEKGKDVELRCDPISGHTALYWYRQSLGQGLEFLIYFQGNSAPDKSGLPSDRFSAERTGGSVSTLTIQRTQQEDSAVYLCASSFPGTSGREQFFGPGTRLTVL.

The chain joins TRBV9 to TRBJ2-7; the D gene is possibly TRBD1 (6 bases). Trimming cost V 0 bases and J 6 bases, with 19 bases left between them. Germline values: CDR1 SGDLS, CDR2 YYNGEE. This CDR3 contains 16 residues. The DNA of the CDR3 is TGTGCCAGCAGCGTAGACCCCAGGGGCCGATCGGGCGAGCAGTACTTC. As protein: CASSVDPRGRSGEQYF.

This chain links TRBV7-9 with TRBJ1-4, with D hard to call. With 8 bases removed from V and 0 bases from J, the gap between germline ends came to 10 bases. There are 14 residues in the CDR3. Looked up from germline, CDR1 is SEHNR and CDR2 is FQNEAQ (reference sequence). The CDR3 loop reads CASLDPATNEKLFF. The CDR3 nucleotides read TGTGCCAGCTTGGACCCCGCAACTAATGAAAAACTGTTTTTT.

This clone has only a few counts. This chain uses TRBV2 with TRBJ2-3, with D unresolved. The V and J ends lost 3 bases and 4 bases respectively, with 11 bases between them. The CDR3 contains 14 residues. Germline V lookup: CDR1 SNHLY, CDR2 FYNNEI. CDR3 bases: TGTGCCAGCAGTGACCAACGGTTCCCAGATACGCAGTATTTT. Translated, it gives CASSDQRFPDTQYF.

This clone was counted between two and nine times. V usage is TRBV7-2 and J usage is TRBJ1-2; TRBD1 matches at 7 bases. Germline assignment: CDR1 SGHTA and CDR2 FQGNSA. Trimming cost V 5 bases and J 5 bases; bases outside gene matches: 8. The length of the CDR3 is 14 residues. In nucleotides, the CDR3 is TGTGCCAGCAGCCCTCGACAGGGAGGGTATGGCTACACCTTC. It encodes CASSPRQGGYGYTF. The variable domain in full, completed from reference TRBV7-2 and TRBJ1-2, reads GAGVSQSPSNKVTEKGKDVELRCDPISGHTALYWYRQSLGQGLEFLIYFQGNSAPDKSGLPSDRFSAERTGGSVSTLTIQRTQQEDSAVYLCASSPRQGGYGYTFGSGTRLTVV.

The genes are TRBV27 and TRBJ1-4, with D unresolved. Trimming took off 3 bases at V and 0 bases at J, with 14 bases between the two ends. This CDR3 has 17 residues. Germline lookup yields CDR1 MNHEY and CDR2 SMNVEV (reference sequence). The CDR3 region is CASSLGSGLATNEKLFF. The CDR3, as DNA: TGTGCCAGCAGTTTGGGGTCCGGGCTAGCAACTAATGAAAAACTGTTTTTT.

Only a few counts were recorded for this clone. The chain combines TRBV7-2 with TRBJ2-5, with 11 bases lining up with TRBD1. Germline V gene data show CDR1 as SGHTA and CDR2 as FQGNSA. After removal of 5 bases from V and 6 bases from J, the junction contained 5 bases not matched to a gene. The CDR3 is 14 amino acids. The CDR3 DNA is TGTGCCAGCAGCACCGGACAGGGGGCCAAGACCCAGTACTTC. The encoded protein is CASSTGQGAKTQYF.

This clone turned up a few times. The chain joins TRBV29-1 to TRBJ2-7, with D possibly being TRBD1 (5 bases). Germline V gene data show CDR1 as SQVTM and CDR2 as ANQGSEA. The CDR3 loop spans 13 amino acids. The V end was cut by 5 bases, the J end by 6 bases, with 17 bases between. CDR3 region: CSVPSPGRGEQYF. CDR3 nucleotides: TGCAGCGTTCCGAGTCCTGGAAGGGGCGAGCAGTACTTC.

This clone was found a few times. The genes are TRBV5-1 and TRBJ2-5; D remains ambiguous. The CDR3 loop spans 15 amino acids. V was trimmed by 0 bases and J by 2 bases, leaving 11 bases between them. Germline CDR1 SGHRS, CDR2 YFSETQ. DNA for the CDR3: TGCGCCAGCAGCTTGGTCTCATCCACTCAAGAGACCCAGTACTTC. It yields the protein CASSLVSSTQETQYF.

The chain couples TRBV27 to TRBJ2-7, with a weak D call TRBD1 (6 bases). The CDR3 contains 13 residues. The germline V gene has CDR1 MNHEY and CDR2 SMNVEV (reference sequence). The V end lost 6 bases, the J end lost 7 bases, and 16 bases lay between the germline ends. Here the CDR3 DNA reads TGTGCCAGCAGGCCGCAAAACAGGGTTGAGCAGTACGTC. Protein: CASRPQNRVEQYV.

There are a few counts of this clone. V and J are TRBV30 and TRBJ2-1; TRBD2 matches at 11 bases. After removal of 3 bases from V and 8 bases from J, the junction contained 6 bases not matched to a gene. The CDR3 is 14 residues long. The V gene's germline CDR1 is GTSNPN and CDR2 SVGIG (reference sequence). The CDR3 sequence is CAWSTSGSWYEQFF. CDR3 DNA: TGTGCCTGGAGCACTAGCGGGAGTTGGTATGAGCAGTTCTTC.

This clone has only a few counts. The J gene is TRBJ1-1, the V gene TRBV9, with D possibly TRBD1 on 5 matching bases. Trimming removed 1 base from V and 4 bases from J, with 11 bases in between. CDR1 SGDLS and CDR2 YYNGEE come from the germline V gene. The CDR3 runs 14 residues. The CDR3 coding sequence is TGTGCCAGCAGCGTACAGGGATTAGGCACTGAAGCTTTCTTT. This translates into CASSVQGLGTEAFF. Variable domain in full (rest from reference TRBV9 and TRBJ1-1): DSGVTQTPKHLITATGQRVTLRCSPRSGDLSVYWYQQSLDQGLQFLIQYYNGEERAKGNILERFSAQQFPDLHSELNLSSLELGDSALYFCASSVQGLGTEAFFGQGTRLTVV.

The chain joins TRBV29-1 to TRBJ2-7; D ambiguous. The CDR3 consists of 14 residues. Germline V gene data show CDR1 as SQVTM and CDR2 as ANQGSEA. Deletions cut 7 bases from V and 6 bases from J, with 22 bases between. The CDR3 DNA is TGCAGCGCCACTCCCGCCCGACGAGGTGCCGAGCAGTACGTC. Protein product: CSATPARRGAEQYV.

This sequence joins TRBV30 and TRBJ1-5; maybe TRBD1 (5 bases). This CDR3 contains 13 residues. Germline CDR1 reads GTSNPN; CDR2 reads SVGIG (reference sequence). V shed 4 bases and J shed 4 bases, with 11 bases lying between them. CDR3 DNA sequence: TGTGCCTGGAACGGGGGGGGAAATCAGCCCCAGCATTTT. It specifies CAWNGGGNQPQHF.

This clone was found a few times. V gene TRBV15 combines with J gene TRBJ2-1; 8 bases match TRBD1. V was clipped by 6 bases and J by 3 bases; unmatched bases: 10. The germline V gene has CDR1 LNHNV and CDR2 YYDKDF (reference sequence). The CDR3 has 16 amino acids. The CDR3 nucleotides are TGTGCCACCAGGAGTGGACAGGGTATCATCTACAATGAGCAGTTCTTC. It yields the protein CATRSGQGIIYNEQFF.

This clone has a handful of counts. The J gene is TRBJ2-5, the V gene TRBV4-2, with D possibly being TRBD1 (7 bases). This CDR3 spans 13 amino acids. Germline loops: CDR1 LGHNA, CDR2 YNFKEQ. V lost 4 bases and J 5 bases, leaving 11 bases between the germline ends. Here the CDR3 reads CASSRRGLETQYF. CDR3 DNA: TGTGCCAGCAGCCGGAGGGGGCTGGAGACCCAGTACTTC.

The chain has TRBV18 and TRBJ1-6; D is unclear. Per germline, CDR1 KGHSH and CDR2 LQKENI. The CDR3 totals 13 residues. Trimming pared 3 bases from V and 7 bases from J, leaving 7 bases between. The CDR3 DNA reads as TGTGCCAGCTCACCGTTTCCCAATTCACCCCTCCACTTT. Translation: CASSPFPNSPLHF.